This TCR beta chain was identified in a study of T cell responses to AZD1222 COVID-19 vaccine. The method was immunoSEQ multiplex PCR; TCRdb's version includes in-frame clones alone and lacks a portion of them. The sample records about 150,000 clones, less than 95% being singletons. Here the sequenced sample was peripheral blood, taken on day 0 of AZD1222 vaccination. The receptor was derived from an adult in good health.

The CDR3 bases are TGTGCCAGTAGTTGGGTCCCGAACACCGGGGAGCTGTTTTTT. Protein: CASSWVPNTGELFF. The rearrangement joins TRBV19 to TRBJ2-2, with no clear D. Germline V gene sequence: CDR1 LNHDA, CDR2 SQIVND (reference sequence). This CDR3 spans 14 amino acids. Trimming cost V 5 bases and J 0 bases, with 7 bases left between them.